The rows below give T cell receptor beta chains drawn from one sample of a study of blood T cell repertoires in COVID-19. The repertoire was sequenced with immunoSEQ multiplex PCR; TCRdb's copy has only in-frame clones and lacks some. The sample includes 30,000 to 40,000 clones, approximately 85% of them seen just once. The specimen was peripheral blood. These receptors were obtained from a human donor in a cohort sampled during active COVID-19. Each CDR3 is given with its conserved first and last residue. Fields, in order: clone size, J gene, V gene, D gene, CDR3 protein, CDR3 DNA. The D gene is left open where the match is weak. A clone size is listed for some rows: how often the clone was seen (once, few, many), or a class if it is expanded.

>-|TRBJ2-6|TRBV5-1|-
CASSLGQAGANVLTF
TGCGCCAGCAGCTTGGGACAGGCTGGGGCCAACGTCCTGACTTTC
>-|TRBJ2-1|TRBV7-9|-
CASSLPSLEEQFF
TGTGCCAGCAGCTTACCGAGCCTGGAGGAGCAGTTCTTC
>-|TRBJ2-1|TRBV6-2/TRBV6-3|-
CASSPLGARSHEQFF
TGTGCCAGCAGCCCGCTGGGGGCCAGGTCCCATGAGCAGTTCTTC
>-|TRBJ2-1|TRBV7-3|-
CASSLTRGNEQFF
TGTGCCAGCAGCTTAACACGGGGAAACGAGCAGTTCTTC
>-|TRBJ2-5|TRBV4-2|TRBD2
CASSQEASGGLGTQYF
TGTGCCAGCAGCCAAGAAGCTAGCGGGGGGCTGGGGACCCAGTACTTC
>-|TRBJ2-3|TRBV6-5|-
CASKRQTSTDTQYF
TGTGCCAGCAAGAGACAGACTAGCACAGATACGCAGTATTTT
>-|TRBJ1-5|TRBV7-9|-
CASSPSGVNQPQHF
TGTGCCAGCAGCCCGTCAGGGGTCAATCAGCCCCAGCATTTT
>-|TRBJ1-5|TRBV19|TRBD1
CASSITGASNQPQHF
TGTGCCAGTAGTATCACAGGGGCTAGCAATCAGCCCCAGCATTTT
>-|TRBJ1-3|TRBV5-5|-
CASSLEAGPGNTIYF
TGTGCCAGCAGCTTGGAGGCAGGGCCTGGAAACACCATATATTTT
>-|TRBJ1-5|TRBV19|TRBD1
CASSITGQGWGNQPQHF
TGTGCCAGTAGTATAACCGGACAGGGTTGGGGCAATCAGCCCCAGCATTTT
>-|TRBJ1-2|TRBV27|TRBD1
CASREGAPSGGYTF
TGTGCCAGCAGGGAGGGGGCGCCGTCGGGGGGCTACACCTTC
>-|TRBJ2-5|TRBV9|TRBD2
CASSAPGQRGRQETQYF
TGTGCCAGCAGCGCCCCCGGGCAGCGGGGGAGACAAGAGACCCAGTACTTC
>few|TRBJ2-3|TRBV2|-
CASSESGTDTQYF
TGTGCCAGCAGTGAATCGGGCACAGATACGCAGTATTTT
>-|TRBJ2-7|TRBV19|TRBD1
CASSTGTGGIYEQYF
TGTGCCAGTAGTACCGGGACAGGGGGCATCTACGAGCAGTACTTC
>-|TRBJ1-2|TRBV6-5|TRBD1
CASRQTGTGYGYTF
TGTGCCAGCAGGCAGACCGGGACAGGTTACGGCTACACCTTC
>-|TRBJ1-2|TRBV10-3|-
CAISESGENYGYTF
TGTGCCATCAGTGAGTCCGGAGAAAACTATGGCTACACCTTC
>-|TRBJ1-4|TRBV6-5|TRBD1
CASSYSPGQTNEKLFF
TGTGCCAGCAGTTACTCTCCGGGACAGACTAATGAAAAACTGTTTTTT
>-|TRBJ2-5|TRBV5-1|-
CASSLGQRRETQYF
TGCGCCAGCAGCTTGGGACAGAGAAGGGAGACCCAGTACTTC
>-|TRBJ1-1|TRBV3-1/TRBV3-2|-
CASKVANTEAFF
TGTGCCAGCAAAGTGGCGAACACTGAAGCTTTCTTT
>once|TRBJ2-2|TRBV5-5|-
CASSFQGSTGELFF
TGTGCCAGCAGTTTTCAGGGTTCCACCGGGGAGCTGTTTTTT
>-|TRBJ2-3|TRBV14|TRBD2
CASSQGTSGTDTQYF
TGTGCCAGCAGCCAAGGGACTAGCGGCACAGATACGCAGTATTTT
>-|TRBJ1-2|TRBV28|TRBD1
CASFSPGGDYGYTF
TGTGCCAGCTTTTCTCCAGGGGGCGACTATGGCTACACCTTC
>once|TRBJ2-5|TRBV11-1|TRBD2
CASSLAYGLAPETQYF
TGTGCCAGCAGCTTAGCCTACGGACTAGCCCCGGAGACCCAGTACTTC
>-|TRBJ2-3|TRBV9|-
CASSVASGTDTQYF
TGTGCCAGCAGCGTAGCCAGCGGCACAGATACGCAGTATTTT
>-|TRBJ2-1|TRBV29-1|TRBD2
CSVELAGVGSSYNEQFF
TGCAGCGTTGAACTAGCGGGGGTCGGTAGCTCCTACAATGAGCAGTTCTTC
>-|TRBJ2-1|TRBV2|-
CASSVQESSYNEQFF
TGTGCCAGCAGCGTACAGGAGAGCTCCTACAATGAGCAGTTCTTC
>-|TRBJ2-5|TRBV14|-
CASSIYAQETQYF
TGTGCCAGCAGCATCTACGCCCAAGAGACCCAGTACTTC
>few|TRBJ1-2|TRBV5-5|TRBD1
CASSLRGQGGYGYTF
TGTGCCAGCAGCTTGCGTGGACAGGGGGGCTATGGCTACACCTTC